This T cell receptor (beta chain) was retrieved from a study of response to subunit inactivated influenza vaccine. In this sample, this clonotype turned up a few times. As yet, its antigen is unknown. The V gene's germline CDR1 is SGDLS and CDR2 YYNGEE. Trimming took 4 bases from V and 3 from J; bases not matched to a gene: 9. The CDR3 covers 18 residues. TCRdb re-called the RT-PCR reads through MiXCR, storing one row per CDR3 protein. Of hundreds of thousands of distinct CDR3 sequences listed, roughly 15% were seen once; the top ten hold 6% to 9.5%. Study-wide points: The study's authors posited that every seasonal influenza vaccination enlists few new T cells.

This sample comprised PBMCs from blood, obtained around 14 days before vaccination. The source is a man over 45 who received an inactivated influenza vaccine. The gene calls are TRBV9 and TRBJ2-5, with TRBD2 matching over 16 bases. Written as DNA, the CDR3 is TGTGCCAGCAGCTTTTCCGGGACTAGCGGGGGGGGAAAAGAGACCCAGTACTTC. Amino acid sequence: CASSFSGTSGGGKETQYF.